This T cell receptor beta chain derives from a study of cytomegalovirus exposure and HLA in healthy donors. The CDR3 sequence is 12 residues long. The V gene's germline CDR1 is SGHDT and CDR2 YYEEEE. Trimming removed 0 bases at V and 6 bases at J, with 3 bases between. Study-wide results and caveats: Being indistinguishable, some V segments were excluded, TRBV6-2 and TRBV6-3 among them. The investigators catalogued 164 TCR beta chains as cytomegalovirus-associated.

For this clone: What it binds is unknown.

PCR used 60 Vbeta primers and 13 Jbeta primers. Clones were read by immunoSEQ multiplex PCR, and TCRdb kept only the in-frame ones, dropping some. The data contain about 260,000 clones, around 65% of them singletons. The clonotype was recovered from a female donor in good health and CMV-seronegative. Sequenced sample: PBMCs. This rearrangement joins TRBV5-6 to TRBJ1-4; D unresolved. CDR3 residues: CASSLADEKLFF. CDR3 coding DNA: TGTGCCAGCAGCTTGGCCGATGAAAAACTGTTTTTT.